This TCR beta chain was found in a study of regulatory T cells in long-lasting Graves disease (dated by TCRdb to 2020 to 2023). Turning to the overall study: Antithyroid drugs had been taken for less than 3 months by newly diagnosed Graves' disease patients. Persistent Graves' disease patients were compared with newly diagnosed Graves' disease patients by peripheral blood TCR sequencing and RNA sequencing. The study was conducted in China and was registered as a clinical trial. A total of roughly 33 samples were covered by TCR sequencing, comprising some 13 persistent and about 20 newly diagnosed Graves' disease patients.

The label giving this sample's time point can be read as: newly diagnosed GD, antithyroid drugs for less than 3 months. For both TCR sequencing and RNA sequencing, RNA was extracted from PBMCs in TRIzol. The diagnosis of Graves' disease was made according to American Thyroid Association guidelines. The patients came from an endocrinology department in Xi'an, China. Each patient gave approximately 10 milliliters of peripheral blood, collected in an EDTA anticoagulant tube. Ficoll Paque Plus density gradient separation was used to isolate PBMCs, and no further T cell sorting was done. An Agilent 2100 Bioanalyzer and agarose gel were used to assess RNA quality, and a NanoDrop 2000 was used to measure RNA concentration. Sequences LGHDT (CDR1) and YNNKEL (CDR2) are obtained from the germline V gene (reference sequence). From its cysteine to its phenylalanine, the CDR3 spans 14 amino acids. The sequence is cut down to CDR3 DNA, 42 bases in frame from base 1. The V and J ends are trimmed by 4 bases and 2 bases, leaving 12 bases between them.

Library construction relied on multiplex PCR. Sequencing used an Illumina HiSeq 4000. CDR3 regions were amplified by Arm-PCR with iRepertoire HTBI primers to construct TCR beta libraries. Before sequencing, the PCR products went through gel purification. On the study's bioinformatics: Across samples, 60 to 70 TRBV and approximately 15 TRBJ segments were identified and used for gene usage analysis of CDR3 amino acid clonotypes. Filtered high-quality paired reads were merged into contigs using COPE and FqMerger. Contigs were aligned with BLAST to IMGT TRBV, TRBD and TRBJ reference genes, and CDR3 was defined per IMGT. Highly expanded clones were defined as clonotypes with a frequency above 0.1%. Shannon entropy was used to measure repertoire diversity, and the Gini coefficient was used to measure V-J evenness. A clonotype was considered public if more than one individual shared it. Using fastp at Q25 and MiXCR, TCRdb reprocessed the public reads and kept productive beta chains. Entries are consolidated by CDR3 protein sequence, retaining the most common genes and DNA. None of the V and J calls come from the authors' own analysis; TCRdb made them. The sample table shows around 250,000 distinct CDR3 sequences, and about a sixth are seen once. The ten largest clones take up 22% of the sample.

What the work shows at the level of the full study, not this receptor alone: Because the primary lesion, thyroid tissue, could not be accessed, the study looked at peripheral blood alone. Compared with newly diagnosed patients, patients with persistent Graves' disease had lower TCR Shannon entropy and fewer highly expanded clones, which suggests clonal expansion. Sequencing and analysis were limited to the TCR beta chain. The authors acknowledged the small sample size as a limitation that may reduce accuracy. Persistent disease showed preferential use of TRBV28, TRBJ1-2 and TRBJ2-5, whereas newly diagnosed disease favored TRBV20-1 and TRBJ2-1. Patients with persistent disease shared more public clonotypes (approximately 2,500) than newly diagnosed patients did (around 980).

This clonotype was seen ten or more times. No antigen is known for it. Base qualities were left out, and no much larger clone turns up one base away. This TCR was sampled from a female donor with Graves disease. The rearrangement combines TRBV3-1 with TRBJ2-7, and the D gene may be TRBD2, 6 bases matching. Sequenced material: peripheral blood mononuclear cells (PBMCs), taken at new diagnosis, from a patient treated with antithyroid drugs. The nucleotide sequence reads as follows: TGTGCCAGCAGCCGTGGGACTTATGCCTACGAGCAGTACTTC. It specifies CASSRGTYAYEQYF.